This is a list of T cell receptor beta chains from one sample in a study of regulatory T cells in long-lasting Graves disease. TCRdb reanalysed the multiplex PCR reads using MiXCR and keeps one entry per CDR3 protein. The data contain under 500,000 distinct CDR3 sequences, 20% to 25% of them seen just once; the ten biggest clones take up 7.8%. This specimen consisted of peripheral blood mononuclear cells (PBMCs), obtained when the disease was refractory, from a patient treated with antithyroid drugs. Every receptor here comes from a female donor with Graves disease. Each CDR3 is given with its conserved first and last residue.

J gene | V gene | CDR3 protein
TRBJ1-2 | TRBV28 | CASSFSDLNYGYTF
TRBJ2-5 | TRBV27 | CASSPPRAQGREETQYF
TRBJ1-2 | TRBV5-1 | CASSGQGFNYGYTF
TRBJ2-3 | TRBV3-1 | CASSRSAVTDTQYF
TRBJ2-2 | TRBV6-2/TRBV6-3 | CASSPQSDPGSGDLFF
TRBJ2-7 | TRBV5-1 | CASSLGATGYEQYF
TRBJ1-1 | TRBV5-5 | CASSWPDGAETNTEAFF
TRBJ2-7 | TRBV6-1 | CASRRYRDSSYEQYF
TRBJ2-6 | TRBV10-3 | CAISDPSGTISGANVLTF
TRBJ1-6 | TRBV6-5 | CASSFFRGDTLHF
TRBJ1-2 | TRBV27 | CASSQFRIANYGYTF
TRBJ1-2 | TRBV11-2 | CASSGRYGDYGYTF
TRBJ1-5 | TRBV4-1 | CASSQSPARSDQPQHF
TRBJ2-7 | TRBV18 | CASSPEPVIGTSSYEQYF
TRBJ1-2 | TRBV12-3/TRBV12-4 | CASSFTRVHGYTF
TRBJ2-1 | TRBV12-3/TRBV12-4 | CASSRSPPGLAGPLGEQFF
TRBJ2-7 | TRBV2 | CASSDATSYEQYF
TRBJ2-5 | TRBV12-3/TRBV12-4 | CASTQDQETQYF
TRBJ2-7 | TRBV27 | CASSHRARSYEQYF
TRBJ1-2 | TRBV6-2/TRBV6-3 | CASSSSASGHPNGYTF
TRBJ1-5 | TRBV19 | CASSSIWGQGASNQPQHF
TRBJ2-7 | TRBV4-2 | CASSQERAHEQYF
TRBJ1-5 | TRBV28 | CASNFLQGQGAGGNQPQHF
TRBJ2-7 | TRBV5-4 | CASSQETPQSSYEQYF
TRBJ2-2 | TRBV27 | CASSSPGPGTGELFF
TRBJ1-2 | TRBV5-1 | CASSGETGTSRYTF
TRBJ2-4 | TRBV5-1 | CASSSRLAGMRGAKNIQYF
TRBJ2-3 | TRBV11-2 | CASSASSTRLRDTQYF
TRBJ2-7 | TRBV27 | CASSLGAASYEQYF